This T cell receptor (beta chain) derives from a study of neurological immune-mediated disorders. Using its own MiXCR run on the 5' RACE reads, TCRdb lists one record per CDR3 protein. The table records 60,000 to 80,000 distinct CDR3 sequences, under 5% of them present only once. This CDR3 has 14 amino acids. Trimming pared 0 bases from V and 5 bases from J, leaving 10 bases between. Germline CDR1 reads LGHNA; CDR2 reads YSLEER. This clonotype was found many times. Antigen unknown. The study, taken as a whole, reports: One related-CDR3 cluster, identified by phylogenetic grouping, held the repertoires of 18 of 34 multiple sclerosis patients and was a possible signature.

This chain uses TRBV4-3 with TRBJ2-5; D possibly corresponds to TRBD2 (5 bases). Sequencing was carried out using PBMCs. This TCR was sampled from a woman aged 45-65 years with multiple sclerosis. Here the CDR3 reads CASSQDTGSETQYF. CDR3 in DNA: TGCGCCAGCAGCCAAGATACGGGGTCCGAGACCCAGTACTTC.